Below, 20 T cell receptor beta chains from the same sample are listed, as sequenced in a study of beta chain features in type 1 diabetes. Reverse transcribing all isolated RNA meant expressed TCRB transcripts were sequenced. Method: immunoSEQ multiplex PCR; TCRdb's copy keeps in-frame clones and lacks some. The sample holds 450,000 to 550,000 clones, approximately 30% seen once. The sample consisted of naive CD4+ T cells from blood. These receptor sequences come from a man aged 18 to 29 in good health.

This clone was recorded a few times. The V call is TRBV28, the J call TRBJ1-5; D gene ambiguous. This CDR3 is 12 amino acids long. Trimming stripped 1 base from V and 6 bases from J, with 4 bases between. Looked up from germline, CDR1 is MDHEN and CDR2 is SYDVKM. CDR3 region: CASSLFPQPQHF. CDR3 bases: TGTGCCAGCAGTTTATTCCCTCAGCCCCAGCATTTT.

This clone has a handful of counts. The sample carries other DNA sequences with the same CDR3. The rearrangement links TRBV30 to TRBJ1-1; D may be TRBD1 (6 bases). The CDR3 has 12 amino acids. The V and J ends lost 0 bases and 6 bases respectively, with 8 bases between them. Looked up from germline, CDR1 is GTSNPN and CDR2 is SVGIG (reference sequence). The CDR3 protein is CAWSVSGAEAFF. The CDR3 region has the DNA TGTGCCTGGAGTGTATCAGGGGCTGAAGCTTTCTTT.

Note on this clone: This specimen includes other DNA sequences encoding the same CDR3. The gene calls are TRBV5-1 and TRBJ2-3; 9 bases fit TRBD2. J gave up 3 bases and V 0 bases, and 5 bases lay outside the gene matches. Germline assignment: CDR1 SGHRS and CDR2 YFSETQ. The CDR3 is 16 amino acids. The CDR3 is CASSLGTSGFTDTQYF. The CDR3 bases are TGCGCCAGCAGCTTGGGAACTAGCGGGTTTACAGATACGCAGTATTTT.

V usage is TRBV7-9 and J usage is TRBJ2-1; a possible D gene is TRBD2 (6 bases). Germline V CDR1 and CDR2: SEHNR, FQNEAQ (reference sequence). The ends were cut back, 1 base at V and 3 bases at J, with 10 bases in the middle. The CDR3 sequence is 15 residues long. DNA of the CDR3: TGTGCCAGCAGCTTAGAGGGACTCTTCTACAATGAGCAGTTCTTC. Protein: CASSLEGLFYNEQFF.

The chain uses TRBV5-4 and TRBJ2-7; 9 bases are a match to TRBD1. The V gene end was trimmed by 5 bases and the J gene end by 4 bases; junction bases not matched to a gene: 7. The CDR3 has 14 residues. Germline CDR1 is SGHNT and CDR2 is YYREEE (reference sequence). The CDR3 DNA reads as TGTGCCAGCAGTCTCGGGACAGGGTTGTACGAGCAGTACTTC. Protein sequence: CASSLGTGLYEQYF.

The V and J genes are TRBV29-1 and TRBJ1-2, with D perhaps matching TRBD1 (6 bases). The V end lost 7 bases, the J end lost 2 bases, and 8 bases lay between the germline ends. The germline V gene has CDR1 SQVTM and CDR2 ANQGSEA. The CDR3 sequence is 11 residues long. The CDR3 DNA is TGCAGCGGGACAGAAAACTATGGCTACACCTTC. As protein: CSGTENYGYTF.

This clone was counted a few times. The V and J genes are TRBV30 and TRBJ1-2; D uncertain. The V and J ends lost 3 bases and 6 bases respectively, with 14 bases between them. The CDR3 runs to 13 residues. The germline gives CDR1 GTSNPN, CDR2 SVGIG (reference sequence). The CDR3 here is CAWSQIRTHGYTF. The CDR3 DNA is TGTGCCTGGAGCCAGATAAGGACCCATGGCTACACCTTC.

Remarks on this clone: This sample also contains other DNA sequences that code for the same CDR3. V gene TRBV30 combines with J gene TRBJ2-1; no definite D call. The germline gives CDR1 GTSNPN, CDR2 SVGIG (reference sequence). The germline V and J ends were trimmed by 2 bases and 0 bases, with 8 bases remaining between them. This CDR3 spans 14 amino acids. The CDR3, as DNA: TGTGCCTGGAGTCGGCGGAGCTCCTACAATGAGCAGTTCTTC. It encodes CAWSRRSSYNEQFF.

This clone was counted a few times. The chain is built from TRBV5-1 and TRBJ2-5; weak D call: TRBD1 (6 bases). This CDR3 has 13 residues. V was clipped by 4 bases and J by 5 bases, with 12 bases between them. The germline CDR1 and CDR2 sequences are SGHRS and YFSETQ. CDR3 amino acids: CASSRRTEETQYF. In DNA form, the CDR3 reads TGCGCCAGCAGCAGACGGACAGAGGAGACCCAGTACTTC.

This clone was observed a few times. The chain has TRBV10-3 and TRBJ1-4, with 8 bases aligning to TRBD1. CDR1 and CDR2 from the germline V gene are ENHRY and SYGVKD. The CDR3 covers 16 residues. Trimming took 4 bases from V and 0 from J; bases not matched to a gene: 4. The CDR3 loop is CAISADRGATNEKLFF. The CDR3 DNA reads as TGTGCCATCAGTGCCGACAGGGGTGCAACTAATGAAAAACTGTTTTTT.

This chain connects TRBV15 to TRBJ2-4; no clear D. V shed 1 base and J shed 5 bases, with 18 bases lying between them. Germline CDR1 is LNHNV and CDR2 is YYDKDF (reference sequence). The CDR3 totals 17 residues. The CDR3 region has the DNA TGTGCCACCAGCAGAGTTATGTTCTTGAACAGCCAAAACATTCAGTACTTC. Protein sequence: CATSRVMFLNSQNIQYF.

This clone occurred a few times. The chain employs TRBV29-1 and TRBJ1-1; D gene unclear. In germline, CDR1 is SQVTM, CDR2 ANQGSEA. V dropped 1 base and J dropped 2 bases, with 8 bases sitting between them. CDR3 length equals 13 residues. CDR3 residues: CSVEVQVNTEAFF. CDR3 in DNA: TGCAGCGTTGAAGTTCAGGTAAACACTGAAGCTTTCTTT. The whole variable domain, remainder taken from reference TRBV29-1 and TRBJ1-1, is SAVISQKPSRDICQRGTSLTIQCQVDSQVTMMFWYRQQPGQSLTLIATANQGSEATYESGFVIDKFPISRPNLTFSTLTVSNMSPEDSSIYLCSVEVQVNTEAFFGQGTRLTVV.

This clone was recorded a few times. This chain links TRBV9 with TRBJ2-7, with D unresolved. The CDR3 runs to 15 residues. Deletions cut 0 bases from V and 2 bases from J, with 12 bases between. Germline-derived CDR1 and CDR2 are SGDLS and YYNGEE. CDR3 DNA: TGTGCCAGCAGCGTAGCATTGACCGCTACCTACGAGCAGTACTTC. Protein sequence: CASSVALTATYEQYF.

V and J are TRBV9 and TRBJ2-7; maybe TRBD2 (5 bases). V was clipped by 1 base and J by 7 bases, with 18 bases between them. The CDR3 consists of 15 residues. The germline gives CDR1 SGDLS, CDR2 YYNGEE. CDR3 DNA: TGTGCCAGCAGCGTAACTGTCGACACGACGGGGGAGCAGTACTTC. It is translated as CASSVTVDTTGEQYF.

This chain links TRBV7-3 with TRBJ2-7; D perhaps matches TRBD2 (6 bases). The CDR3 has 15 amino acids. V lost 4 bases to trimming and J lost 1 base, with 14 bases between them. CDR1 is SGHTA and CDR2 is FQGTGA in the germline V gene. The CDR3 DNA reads TGTGCCAGCAGCTCTCCCGGGACTGGGTCCTACGAGCAGTACTTC. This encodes CASSSPGTGSYEQYF.

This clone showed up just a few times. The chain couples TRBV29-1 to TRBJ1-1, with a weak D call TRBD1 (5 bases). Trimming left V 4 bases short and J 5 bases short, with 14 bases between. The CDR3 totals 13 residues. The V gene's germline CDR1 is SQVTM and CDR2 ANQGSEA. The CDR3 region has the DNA TGCAGCGTTGGCCAGGGAGTTAAGACTGAAGCTTTCTTT. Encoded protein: CSVGQGVKTEAFF.

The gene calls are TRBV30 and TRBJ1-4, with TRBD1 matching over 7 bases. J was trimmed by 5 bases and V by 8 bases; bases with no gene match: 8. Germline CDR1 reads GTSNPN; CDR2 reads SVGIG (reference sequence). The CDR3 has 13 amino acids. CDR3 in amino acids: CAQSGTANEKLFF. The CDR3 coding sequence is TGTGCCCAGAGTGGGACAGCGAATGAAAAACTGTTTTTT.

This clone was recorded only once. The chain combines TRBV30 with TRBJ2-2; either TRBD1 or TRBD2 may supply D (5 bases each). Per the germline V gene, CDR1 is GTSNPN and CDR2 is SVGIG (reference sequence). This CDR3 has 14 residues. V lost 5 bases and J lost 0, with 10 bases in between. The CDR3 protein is CAWVKGPNTGELFF. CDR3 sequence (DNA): TGTGCCTGGGTAAAGGGACCGAACACCGGGGAGCTGTTTTTT. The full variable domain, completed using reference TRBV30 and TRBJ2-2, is SQTIHQWPATLVQPVGSPLSLECTVEGTSNPNLYWYRQAAGRGLQLLFYSVGIGQISSEVPQNLSASRPQDRQFILSSKKLLLSDSGFYLCAWVKGPNTGELFFGEGSRLTVL.

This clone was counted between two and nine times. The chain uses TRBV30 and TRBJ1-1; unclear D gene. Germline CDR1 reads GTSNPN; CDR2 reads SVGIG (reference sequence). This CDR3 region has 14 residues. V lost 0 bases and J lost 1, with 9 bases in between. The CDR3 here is CAWSVWPSNTEAFF. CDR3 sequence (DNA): TGTGCCTGGAGTGTATGGCCCTCGAACACTGAAGCTTTCTTT.

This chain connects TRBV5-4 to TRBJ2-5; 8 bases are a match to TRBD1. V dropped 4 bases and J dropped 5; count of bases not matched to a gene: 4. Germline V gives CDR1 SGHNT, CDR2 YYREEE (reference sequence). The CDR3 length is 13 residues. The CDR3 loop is CASSVDRAETQYF. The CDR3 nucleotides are TGTGCCAGCAGCGTGGACAGGGCGGAGACCCAGTACTTC.